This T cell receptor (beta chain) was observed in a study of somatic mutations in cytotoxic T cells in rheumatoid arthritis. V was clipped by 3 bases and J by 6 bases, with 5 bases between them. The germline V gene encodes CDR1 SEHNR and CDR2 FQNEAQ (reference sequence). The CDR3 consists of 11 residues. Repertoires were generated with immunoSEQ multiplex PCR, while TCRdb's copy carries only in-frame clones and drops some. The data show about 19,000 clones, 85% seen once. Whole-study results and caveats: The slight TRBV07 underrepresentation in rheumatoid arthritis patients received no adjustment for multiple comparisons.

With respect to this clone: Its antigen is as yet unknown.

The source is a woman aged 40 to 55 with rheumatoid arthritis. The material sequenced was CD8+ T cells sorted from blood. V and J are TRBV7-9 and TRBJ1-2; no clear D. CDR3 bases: TGTGCCAGCAGCTTTTCAGATGGCTACACCTTC. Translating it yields CASSFSDGYTF.